The present T cell receptor (beta chain) was sequenced within a study of cytomegalovirus exposure and HLA in healthy donors. Study-wide context: It was reported in a later analysis that the same platform had been used for the 120 validation repertoires as for the 550 to 750 first-cohort repertoires. Study-level points and caveats: Researchers catalogued approximately 170 TCR beta chains as cytomegalovirus-associated. In the 130 or so validation repertoires, more than 85% of cluster scores exceeded 0, per a later analysis.

Germline trimming cut 5 bases from V and 2 bases from J; bases unmatched to any gene: 5. There are 16 residues in the CDR3. Germline values: CDR1 SEHNR, CDR2 FQNEAQ (reference sequence). TCRdb's copy holds only in-frame clones and misses some; the assay was immunoSEQ multiplex PCR. Of approximately 230,000 clones in the sample, approximately 84% are singletons; the top ten hold 12%. A word on this clone: Its antigen remains unidentified.

This chain links TRBV7-9 with TRBJ2-2; 10 bases agree with TRBD2. The clonotype originates from a young man in good health and CMV-seropositive. Sequenced input: PBMCs. The CDR3 loop reads CASSPRLAGNTGELFF. The CDR3, as DNA: TGTGCCAGCAGCCCTCGACTAGCGGGTAACACCGGGGAGCTGTTTTTT.